The text below deals with one T cell receptor beta chain. Its antigen is as yet unknown. The sample originates from a study of cytomegalovirus exposure and HLA in healthy donors. Study context: A later analysis reported the 90 to 150 validation repertoires used the same platform as the 500 to 800 first-cohort repertoires.

Repertoires were generated with immunoSEQ multiplex PCR, while TCRdb's copy carries only in-frame clones and drops some. The table shows over 100,000 clones, with less than 95% occurring only once. The V end lost 4 bases, the J end lost 0 bases, and 7 bases lay between the germline ends. This CDR3 comprises 13 residues. Germline CDR1 and CDR2: MGHDK and SYGVNS. Notes on the study in general: The tendency of first-cohort TCR clusters to co-occur in the roughly 130 validation repertoires emerged from a later analysis. The classifier was said to identify cytomegalovirus status with high specificity and sensitivity.

Sequencing was carried out using PBMCs. This chain uses TRBV25-1 with TRBJ2-7; D gene unclear. The clonotype comes from a woman aged 18-35 years in good health and CMV-seronegative. The CDR3 sequence is CASSVTGSYEQYF. CDR3 nucleotides: TGTGCCAGCAGTGTCACGGGCTCCTACGAGCAGTACTTC.